Listed below are T cell receptor beta chains from one sample, sequenced in a study of shared clonotypes between healthy human individuals. Clones were read by immunoSEQ multiplex PCR, and TCRdb kept only the in-frame ones, dropping some. The sample lists millions of clones, approximately 95% seen once, with more than 0.95% in the top ten. The sample comprised naive CD8+ T cells sorted from blood. All receptors derive from a young man in good health. Both conserved end residues are part of each CDR3. A D gene is named only where the DNA matches it firmly. Clone sizes are given selectively: once, few, many, or a class where the clone is expanded.

clone size: -; D gene: -; V gene: TRBV19; J gene: TRBJ2-5; CDR3 protein: CASSTGPGVRGTQYF; CDR3 DNA: TGTGCCAGTAGTACCGGACCGGGAGTCAGAGGGACCCAGTACTTC
clone size: -; D gene: TRBD2; V gene: TRBV10-2; J gene: TRBJ2-1; CDR3 protein: CASEPGLAGGIPYNEQFF; CDR3 DNA: TGCGCCAGCGAACCGGGACTAGCGGGAGGTATCCCCTACAATGAGCAGTTCTTC
clone size: -; D gene: -; V gene: TRBV19; J gene: TRBJ2-7; CDR3 protein: CASSIGHFYEQYF; CDR3 DNA: TGTGCCAGTAGTATAGGCCACTTCTACGAGCAGTACTTC
clone size: -; D gene: TRBD2; V gene: TRBV2; J gene: TRBJ2-7; CDR3 protein: CASNEATSGSSYEQYF; CDR3 DNA: TGTGCCAGCAATGAAGCGACTAGCGGGTCCTCCTACGAGCAGTACTTC
clone size: -; D gene: TRBD1; V gene: TRBV2; J gene: TRBJ2-5; CDR3 protein: CASSEAQDRGRETQYF; CDR3 DNA: TGTGCCAGCAGTGAAGCCCAGGACAGGGGGCGGGAGACCCAGTACTTC
clone size: -; D gene: -; V gene: TRBV27; J gene: TRBJ1-4; CDR3 protein: CASSLTGTNEKLFF; CDR3 DNA: TGTGCCAGCAGTTTAACAGGAACTAATGAAAAACTGTTTTTT
clone size: -; D gene: TRBD1; V gene: TRBV7-9; J gene: TRBJ2-2; CDR3 protein: CASSLSGTATGELFF; CDR3 DNA: TGTGCCAGCAGCTTGTCCGGGACAGCCACCGGGGAGCTGTTTTTT
clone size: -; D gene: -; V gene: TRBV7-9; J gene: TRBJ2-2; CDR3 protein: CASSLTTNTGELFF; CDR3 DNA: TGTGCCAGCAGCTTGACAACGAACACCGGGGAGCTGTTTTTT
clone size: -; D gene: -; V gene: TRBV4-3; J gene: TRBJ2-1; CDR3 protein: CASSPDFLGGNEQFF; CDR3 DNA: TGCGCCAGCAGCCCGGACTTCCTGGGGGGCAATGAGCAGTTCTTC
clone size: -; D gene: TRBD2; V gene: TRBV5-1; J gene: TRBJ2-1; CDR3 protein: CASSFSIRGLAYNEQFF; CDR3 DNA: TGCGCCAGCAGCTTTTCGATTAGGGGACTAGCTTACAATGAGCAGTTCTTC
clone size: -; D gene: TRBD2; V gene: TRBV6-5; J gene: TRBJ2-5; CDR3 protein: CASSYGGLAGETQYF; CDR3 DNA: TGTGCCAGCAGTTATGGAGGACTAGCTGGGGAGACCCAGTACTTC
clone size: -; D gene: -; V gene: TRBV7-8; J gene: TRBJ2-7; CDR3 protein: CASSLSRNPINYEQYF; CDR3 DNA: TGTGCCAGCAGCTTGTCCCGGAATCCGATAAACTACGAGCAGTACTTC
clone size: -; D gene: -; V gene: TRBV21-1; J gene: TRBJ1-5; CDR3 protein: CASTPTGPEEDGKTQPQHF; CDR3 DNA: TGTGCCAGCACTCCGACCGGGCCCGAGGAGGACGGGAAAACCCAGCCCCAGCATTTT
clone size: -; D gene: TRBD1; V gene: TRBV5-6; J gene: TRBJ2-5; CDR3 protein: CASSYDRGRRKETQYF; CDR3 DNA: TGTGCCAGCAGTTATGACAGGGGGCGTCGAAAAGAGACCCAGTACTTC
clone size: -; D gene: -; V gene: TRBV28; J gene: TRBJ2-7; CDR3 protein: CASGRSYEQYF; CDR3 DNA: TGTGCCAGTGGGCGCTCCTACGAGCAGTACTTC
clone size: -; D gene: TRBD1; V gene: TRBV7-9; J gene: TRBJ2-7; CDR3 protein: CASSLSSGGGPKEQYF; CDR3 DNA: TGTGCCAGCAGCTTATCCTCAGGGGGCGGGCCGAAAGAGCAGTACTTC
clone size: -; D gene: -; V gene: TRBV4-1; J gene: TRBJ2-7; CDR3 protein: CASSQTTGEGYEQYF; CDR3 DNA: TGCGCCAGCAGCCAAACCACAGGGGAGGGCTACGAGCAGTACTTC
clone size: -; D gene: -; V gene: TRBV27; J gene: TRBJ1-4; CDR3 protein: CASSLSGIGVANEKLFF; CDR3 DNA: TGTGCCAGCAGTTTATCTGGCATCGGGGTAGCTAATGAAAAACTGTTTTTT
clone size: once; D gene: TRBD1; V gene: TRBV11-2; J gene: TRBJ1-2; CDR3 protein: CASSDNWTGVGYTF; CDR3 DNA: TGTGCCAGCAGCGACAACTGGACAGGGGTTGGCTACACCTTC
clone size: -; D gene: -; V gene: TRBV5-1; J gene: TRBJ2-7; CDR3 protein: CASSLVRGGTYEQYF; CDR3 DNA: TGCGCCAGCAGCTTGGTTCGGGGAGGCACCTACGAGCAGTACTTC
clone size: -; D gene: -; V gene: TRBV28; J gene: TRBJ2-2; CDR3 protein: CASSYLIEPNTGELFF; CDR3 DNA: TGTGCCAGCAGTTACCTCATCGAACCGAACACCGGGGAGCTGTTTTTT
clone size: -; D gene: -; V gene: TRBV7-2; J gene: TRBJ1-2; CDR3 protein: CASSLQDFYGYTF; CDR3 DNA: TGTGCCAGCAGCTTACAGGACTTCTATGGCTACACCTTC
clone size: -; D gene: -; V gene: TRBV6-6; J gene: TRBJ1-1; CDR3 protein: CASSYRTAEAFF; CDR3 DNA: TGTGCCAGCAGTTACAGGACGGCTGAAGCTTTCTTT
clone size: once; D gene: -; V gene: TRBV6-6; J gene: TRBJ1-1; CDR3 protein: CASSWGADTEAFF; CDR3 DNA: TGTGCCAGCAGTTGGGGGGCGGACACTGAAGCTTTCTTT
clone size: once; D gene: TRBD2; V gene: TRBV28; J gene: TRBJ2-2; CDR3 protein: CASSLGLAGSNTGELFF; CDR3 DNA: TGTGCCAGCAGTTTGGGACTAGCGGGAAGTAACACCGGGGAGCTGTTTTTT
clone size: once; D gene: TRBD1; V gene: TRBV10-1; J gene: TRBJ2-5; CDR3 protein: CASSESGDSQETQYF; CDR3 DNA: TGCGCCAGCAGTGAGTCAGGGGACAGTCAAGAGACCCAGTACTTC
clone size: -; D gene: -; V gene: TRBV13; J gene: TRBJ2-1; CDR3 protein: CASTLLRAGSSYNEQFF; CDR3 DNA: TGTGCCAGCACCCTTTTGAGGGCGGGCAGCTCCTACAATGAGCAGTTCTTC
clone size: -; D gene: -; V gene: TRBV27; J gene: TRBJ1-1; CDR3 protein: CASSLSRATEAFF; CDR3 DNA: TGTGCCAGCAGTTTATCCAGGGCCACTGAAGCTTTCTTT
clone size: -; D gene: -; V gene: TRBV11-2; J gene: TRBJ2-1; CDR3 protein: CASSSRGLSSYNEQFF; CDR3 DNA: TGTGCCAGCAGCTCCCGGGGCCTGAGCTCCTACAATGAGCAGTTCTTC
clone size: -; D gene: -; V gene: TRBV27; J gene: TRBJ2-2; CDR3 protein: CASSLGVAGELFF; CDR3 DNA: TGTGCCAGCAGCTTAGGGGTTGCCGGGGAGCTGTTTTTT
clone size: once; D gene: TRBD2; V gene: TRBV5-8; J gene: TRBJ2-1; CDR3 protein: CASSLLAGSGEQFF; CDR3 DNA: TGTGCCAGCAGCTTATTAGCGGGGTCAGGTGAGCAGTTCTTC
clone size: -; D gene: -; V gene: TRBV6-5; J gene: TRBJ1-4; CDR3 protein: CASSQGANEKLFF; CDR3 DNA: TGTGCCAGCAGCCAGGGAGCTAATGAAAAACTGTTTTTT
clone size: -; D gene: -; V gene: TRBV27; J gene: TRBJ1-1; CDR3 protein: CASSWGVGNTEAFF; CDR3 DNA: TGTGCCAGCAGTTGGGGGGTAGGGAACACTGAAGCTTTCTTT
clone size: -; D gene: TRBD1; V gene: TRBV5-6; J gene: TRBJ2-7; CDR3 protein: CASSEGQGPLYEQYF; CDR3 DNA: TGTGCCAGCAGCGAGGGACAGGGCCCCCTCTACGAGCAGTACTTC
clone size: few; D gene: -; V gene: TRBV6-5; J gene: TRBJ2-5; CDR3 protein: CASSWGETQYF; CDR3 DNA: TGTGCCAGCAGTTGGGGGGAGACCCAGTACTTC
clone size: -; D gene: TRBD2; V gene: TRBV11-2; J gene: TRBJ2-1; CDR3 protein: CASTWGGTNEQFF; CDR3 DNA: TGTGCCAGCACATGGGGAGGGACCAATGAGCAGTTCTTC
clone size: -; D gene: -; V gene: TRBV19; J gene: TRBJ2-1; CDR3 protein: CASSPEEKGDYNEQFF; CDR3 DNA: TGTGCCAGTAGCCCCGAGGAGAAGGGGGATTACAATGAGCAGTTCTTC
clone size: -; D gene: -; V gene: TRBV5-1; J gene: TRBJ2-2; CDR3 protein: CASSLDLTGELFF; CDR3 DNA: TGCGCCAGCAGCTTGGACCTAACCGGGGAGCTGTTTTTT
clone size: -; D gene: -; V gene: TRBV18; J gene: TRBJ2-5; CDR3 protein: CASSPPTVQETQYF; CDR3 DNA: TGTGCCAGCTCACCACCGACAGTTCAAGAGACCCAGTACTTC
clone size: -; D gene: TRBD1; V gene: TRBV7-9; J gene: TRBJ2-7; CDR3 protein: CASSSGTGPSYEQYF; CDR3 DNA: TGTGCCAGCAGTTCCGGGACAGGACCTTCCTACGAGCAGTACTTC
clone size: -; D gene: -; V gene: TRBV27; J gene: TRBJ2-7; CDR3 protein: CASSLGTYTYEQYF; CDR3 DNA: TGTGCCAGCAGTTTAGGTACCTATACCTACGAGCAGTACTTC
clone size: -; D gene: -; V gene: TRBV7-3; J gene: TRBJ2-6; CDR3 protein: CASSPDGGSGANVLTF; CDR3 DNA: TGTGCCAGCAGTCCCGACGGCGGCTCTGGGGCCAACGTCCTGACTTTC
clone size: -; D gene: -; V gene: TRBV6-4; J gene: TRBJ2-3; CDR3 protein: CASSSGISRDTQYF; CDR3 DNA: TGTGCCAGCAGTTCGGGGATCTCTAGGGATACGCAGTATTTT
clone size: -; D gene: -; V gene: TRBV11-2; J gene: TRBJ2-7; CDR3 protein: CASSPPGRKYYEQYF; CDR3 DNA: TGTGCCAGCAGCCCGCCGGGGAGGAAATACTACGAGCAGTACTTC
clone size: -; D gene: -; V gene: TRBV30; J gene: TRBJ2-2; CDR3 protein: CAGHGGGELFF; CDR3 DNA: TGTGCCGGCCACGGGGGCGGGGAGCTGTTTTTT
clone size: -; D gene: -; V gene: TRBV18; J gene: TRBJ2-7; CDR3 protein: CASSPIGYEQYF; CDR3 DNA: TGTGCCAGCTCACCAATTGGGTACGAGCAGTACTTC
clone size: once; D gene: -; V gene: TRBV9; J gene: TRBJ1-2; CDR3 protein: CASSADTSNYGYTF; CDR3 DNA: TGTGCCAGCAGCGCGGACACCTCTAACTATGGCTACACCTTC
clone size: -; D gene: TRBD1; V gene: TRBV4-3; J gene: TRBJ2-7; CDR3 protein: CASSRPWGQGEFEQYF; CDR3 DNA: TGCGCCAGCAGCCGCCCATGGGGACAGGGGGAATTTGAGCAGTACTTC
clone size: -; D gene: -; V gene: TRBV20-1; J gene: TRBJ2-3; CDR3 protein: CSATGADTQYF; CDR3 DNA: TGCAGTGCTACGGGGGCAGATACGCAGTATTTT
clone size: -; D gene: -; V gene: TRBV6-5; J gene: TRBJ2-5; CDR3 protein: CASGGAPGGETQYF; CDR3 DNA: TGTGCCTCTGGAGGTGCTCCCGGGGGAGAGACCCAGTACTTC
clone size: -; D gene: -; V gene: TRBV10-3; J gene: TRBJ1-1; CDR3 protein: CAIREGSVEAFF; CDR3 DNA: TGTGCCATCAGAGAGGGGAGCGTGGAAGCTTTCTTT
clone size: once; D gene: -; V gene: TRBV9; J gene: TRBJ2-5; CDR3 protein: CASSRGGGGTQYF; CDR3 DNA: TGTGCCAGCAGCCGGGGCGGTGGGGGGACCCAGTACTTC
clone size: -; D gene: -; V gene: TRBV6-5; J gene: TRBJ2-7; CDR3 protein: CASSNREEQYF; CDR3 DNA: TGTGCCAGCAGTAACCGGGAGGAGCAGTACTTC
clone size: -; D gene: -; V gene: TRBV29-1; J gene: TRBJ2-2; CDR3 protein: CSGQHSLTGELFF; CDR3 DNA: TGCAGCGGACAGCACTCCCTAACCGGGGAGCTGTTTTTT
clone size: -; D gene: -; V gene: TRBV15; J gene: TRBJ1-1; CDR3 protein: CATGRSLNTEAFF; CDR3 DNA: TGTGCCACCGGTCGATCCTTGAACACTGAAGCTTTCTTT
clone size: -; D gene: TRBD1; V gene: TRBV7-9; J gene: TRBJ2-4; CDR3 protein: CASSFNDRELGNIQYF; CDR3 DNA: TGTGCCAGCAGCTTCAACGACAGGGAGCTGGGAAACATTCAGTACTTC
clone size: -; D gene: TRBD2; V gene: TRBV11-2; J gene: TRBJ2-1; CDR3 protein: CASSGLAGYNEQFF; CDR3 DNA: TGTGCCAGCAGTGGACTAGCGGGGTACAATGAGCAGTTCTTC
clone size: -; D gene: TRBD1; V gene: TRBV7-6; J gene: TRBJ2-5; CDR3 protein: CASSLLGTDQETQYF; CDR3 DNA: TGTGCCAGCAGCCTCCTGGGGACAGACCAAGAGACCCAGTACTTC
clone size: -; D gene: -; V gene: TRBV19; J gene: TRBJ2-7; CDR3 protein: CASSIVGGAYEQYF; CDR3 DNA: TGTGCCAGTAGTATAGTTGGCGGAGCCTACGAGCAGTACTTC
clone size: -; D gene: TRBD2; V gene: TRBV27; J gene: TRBJ2-7; CDR3 protein: CASSDQTGGSAYEQYF; CDR3 DNA: TGTGCCAGCAGTGATCAGACTGGCGGGAGTGCCTACGAGCAGTACTTC